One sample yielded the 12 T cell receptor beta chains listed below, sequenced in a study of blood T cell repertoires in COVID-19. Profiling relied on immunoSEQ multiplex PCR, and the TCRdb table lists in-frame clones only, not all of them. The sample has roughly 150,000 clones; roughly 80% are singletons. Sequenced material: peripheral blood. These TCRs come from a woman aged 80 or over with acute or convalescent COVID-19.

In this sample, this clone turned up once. CDR3 residues: CASSLVTSGAYNEQFF. For the CDR3, the DNA is TGTGCCAGCAGCTTAGTTACTAGCGGGGCCTACAATGAGCAGTTCTTC. The chain uses TRBV7-6 and TRBJ2-1; 10 bases map to TRBD2. The CDR3 runs to 16 residues. Germline CDR1 and CDR2: SGHVS and FNYEAQ. Germline trimming cut 1 base from V and 2 bases from J; bases unmatched to any gene: 2.

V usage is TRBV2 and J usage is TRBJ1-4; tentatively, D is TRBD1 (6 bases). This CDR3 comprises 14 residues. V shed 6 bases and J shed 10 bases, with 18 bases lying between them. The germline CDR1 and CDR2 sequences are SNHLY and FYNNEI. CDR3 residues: CASSGRGELGKLFF. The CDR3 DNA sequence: TGTGCCAGCAGCGGGAGGGGGGAATTGGGAAAACTGTTTTTT. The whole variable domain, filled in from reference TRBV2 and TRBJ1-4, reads EPEVTQTPSHQVTQMGQEVILRCVPISNHLYFYWYRQILGQKVEFLVSFYNNEISEKSEIFDDQFSVERPDGSNFTLKIRSTKLEDSAMYFCASSGRGELGKLFFGSGTQLSVL.

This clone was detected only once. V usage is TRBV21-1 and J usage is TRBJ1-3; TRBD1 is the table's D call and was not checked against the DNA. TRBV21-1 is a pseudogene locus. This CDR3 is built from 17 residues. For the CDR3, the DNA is TGTGCCAGCAGGAAATGGCAGGGTCTTTCCTCTGGAAACACCATATATTTT. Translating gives CASRKWQGLSSGNTIYF.

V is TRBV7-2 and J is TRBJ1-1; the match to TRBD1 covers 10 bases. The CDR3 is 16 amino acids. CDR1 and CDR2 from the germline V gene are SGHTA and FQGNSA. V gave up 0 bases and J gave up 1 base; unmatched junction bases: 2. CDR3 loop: CASSLAGTGENTEAFF. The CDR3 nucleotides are TGTGCCAGCAGCTTAGCCGGGACAGGGGAGAACACTGAAGCTTTCTTT.

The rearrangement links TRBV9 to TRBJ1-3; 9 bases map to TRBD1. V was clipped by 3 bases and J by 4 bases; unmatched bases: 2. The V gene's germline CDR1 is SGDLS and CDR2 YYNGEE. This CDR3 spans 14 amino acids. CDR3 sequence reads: CASSDRGPGNTIYF. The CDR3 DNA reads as TGTGCCAGCAGCGACAGGGGGCCCGGAAACACCATATATTTT. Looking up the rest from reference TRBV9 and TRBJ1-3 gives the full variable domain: DSGVTQTPKHLITATGQRVTLRCSPRSGDLSVYWYQQSLDQGLQFLIQYYNGEERAKGNILERFSAQQFPDLHSELNLSSLELGDSALYFCASSDRGPGNTIYFGEGSWLTVV.

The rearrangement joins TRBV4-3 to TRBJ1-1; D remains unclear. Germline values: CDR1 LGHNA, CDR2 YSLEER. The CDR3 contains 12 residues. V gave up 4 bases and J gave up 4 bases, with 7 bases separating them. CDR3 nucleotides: TGCGCCAGCAGCCGAGGGCCCACTGAAGCTTTCTTT. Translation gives CASSRGPTEAFF.

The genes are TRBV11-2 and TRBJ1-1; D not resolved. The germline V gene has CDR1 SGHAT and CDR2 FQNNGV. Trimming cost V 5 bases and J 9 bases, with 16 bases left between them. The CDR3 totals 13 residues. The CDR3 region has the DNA TGTGCCAGCAGCCGGGGTCGGGCTTGGCAAGCTTTCTTT. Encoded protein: CASSRGRAWQAFF.

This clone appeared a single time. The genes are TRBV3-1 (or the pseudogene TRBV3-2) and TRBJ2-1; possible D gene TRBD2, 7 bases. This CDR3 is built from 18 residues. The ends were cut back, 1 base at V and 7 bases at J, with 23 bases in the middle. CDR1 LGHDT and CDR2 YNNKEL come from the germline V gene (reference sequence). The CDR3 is CASSQVLSRAGHLNEQFF. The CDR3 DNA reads TGTGCCAGCAGCCAAGTGCTATCTAGAGCGGGACACCTAAATGAGCAGTTCTTC.

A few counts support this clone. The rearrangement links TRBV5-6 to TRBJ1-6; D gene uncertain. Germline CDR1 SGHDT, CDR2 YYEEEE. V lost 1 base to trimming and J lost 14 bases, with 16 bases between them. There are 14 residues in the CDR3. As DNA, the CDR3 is TGTGCCAGCAGCTTGCGACAAGGCCCCCCCACCCTCCACTTT. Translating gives CASSLRQGPPTLHF.

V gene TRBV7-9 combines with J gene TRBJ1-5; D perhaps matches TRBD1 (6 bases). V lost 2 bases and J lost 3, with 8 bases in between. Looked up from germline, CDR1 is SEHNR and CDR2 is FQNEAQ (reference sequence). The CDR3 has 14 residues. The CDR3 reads CASSLQGNNQPQHF. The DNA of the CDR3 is TGTGCCAGCAGCTTACAGGGGAACAATCAGCCCCAGCATTTT. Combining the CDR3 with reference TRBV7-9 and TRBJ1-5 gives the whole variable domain DTGVSQNPRHKITKRGQNVTFRCDPISEHNRLYWYRQTLGQGPEFLTYFQNEAQLEKSRLLSDRFSAERPKGSFSTLEIQRTEQGDSAMYLCASSLQGNNQPQHFGDGTRLSIL.

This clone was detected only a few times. This chain's CDR3 is CASSLGQGGFRQPQHF. CDR3 sequence (DNA): TGTGCCAGCAGCTTGGGACAGGGAGGTTTCCGTCAGCCCCAGCATTTT. The chain couples TRBV7-8 to TRBJ1-5; 9 bases fit TRBD1. J lost 6 bases, V lost 3 bases, and 9 bases had no gene match. This CDR3 spans 16 amino acids. Germline values: CDR1 SGHVS, CDR2 FQNEAQ.

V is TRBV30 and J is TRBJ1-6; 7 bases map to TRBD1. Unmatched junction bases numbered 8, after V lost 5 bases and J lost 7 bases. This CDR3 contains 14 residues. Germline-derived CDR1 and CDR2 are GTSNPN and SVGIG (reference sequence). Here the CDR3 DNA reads TGTGCCTGGGCCCTGCCAGGGGGAAATTCACCCCTCCACTTT. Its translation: CAWALPGGNSPLHF.